A single sample is the source of the 29 T cell receptor beta chains below, sequenced in a study of CD8 T cells in ankylosing spondylitis. These receptors are not linked to any known antigen. TCRdb reprocessed the 5' RACE reads via MiXCR and lists one record per CDR3 protein. The data contain fewer than 500,000 distinct CDR3 sequences, around 26% of them seen just once; the ten biggest clones take up approximately 1%. The study's findings and limits: Within ankylosing spondylitis blood, a TCR beta motif made up of roughly eight highly homologous variants appeared to be characteristic.

The sequenced sample was blood, either unsorted or a sorted T cell fraction (not recorded which). These receptors were collected from a male donor with ankylosing spondylitis.

The V gene is TRBV10-3, the J gene TRBJ2-6; D could derive from TRBD1 or TRBD2 (5 bases each). The CDR3 extends over 15 amino acids. V shed 2 bases and J shed 2 bases, with 7 bases lying between them. Germline values: CDR1 ENHRY, CDR2 SYGVKD. The CDR3 is CAISEEGTGANVLTF. CDR3 sequence (DNA): TGTGCCATCAGTGAGGAGGGGACTGGGGCCAACGTCCTGACTTTC.

Only a few counts were recorded for this clonotype. The J gene is TRBJ1-5, the V gene TRBV20-1; 7 nucleotides agree with TRBD1. V lost 5 bases, J lost 5 bases, and 6 bases stayed unmatched. Germline V gene sequence: CDR1 DFQATT, CDR2 SNEGSKA (reference sequence). The CDR3 is 13 amino acids. The CDR3 region is CSAEDRTDQPQHF. The CDR3 bases are TGCAGTGCTGAGGACAGGACCGATCAGCCCCAGCATTTT.

The chain recombines TRBV12-3 or TRBV12-4 with TRBJ2-1; D not resolved. This CDR3 has 14 residues. The V end was cut by 6 bases, the J end by 5 bases, with 14 bases between. CDR3 DNA: TGTGCCAGCAGAAACTCGGCCCGGAACAATGAGCAGTTCTTC. It translates to CASRNSARNNEQFF.

This chain connects TRBV5-6 to TRBJ2-3, with a possible D match to TRBD2 (5 bases). Trimming stripped 2 bases from V and 2 bases from J, with 12 bases between. CDR3 length equals 15 residues. The V gene's germline CDR1 is SGHDT and CDR2 YYEEEE. The CDR3 spells CASSFWAGVTDTQYF. As DNA, the CDR3 is TGTGCCAGCAGCTTTTGGGCGGGCGTCACAGATACGCAGTATTTT.

The gene calls are TRBV20-1 and TRBJ1-4; possible D gene TRBD1, 6 bases. V lost 5 bases to trimming and J lost 6 bases, with 7 bases between them. This CDR3 is built from 11 residues. CDR1 is DFQATT and CDR2 is SNEGSKA in the germline V gene (reference sequence). CDR3 nucleotide sequence: TGCAGTGCTTACAGGGATGAAAAACTGTTTTTT. Translation: CSAYRDEKLFF.

This chain joins TRBV10-3 and TRBJ2-7; 9 nucleotides align to TRBD1. Per the germline V gene, CDR1 is ENHRY and CDR2 is SYGVKD. CDR3 length: 14 amino acids. With 1 base clipped from V and 6 bases from J, the junction kept 4 bases outside the gene matches. CDR3 nucleotides: TGTGCCATCAGTGAGTGGGACAGGGTACGCGAGCAGTACTTC. This sequence encodes CAISEWDRVREQYF.

The V and J genes are TRBV20-1 and TRBJ2-1; 10 bases match TRBD2. The CDR3 has 14 amino acids. The J segment lost 9 bases and the V segment lost 5 bases, leaving 10 bases of the junction unmatched. Germline values: CDR1 DFQATT, CDR2 SNEGSKA (reference sequence). This CDR3 is CSAPAGGPEGEQFF. In DNA form, the CDR3 reads TGCAGTGCTCCAGCGGGAGGGCCGGAAGGTGAGCAGTTCTTC.

The chain links TRBV3-1 to TRBJ2-1, with 7 bases matching TRBD1. V lost 2 bases to trimming and J lost 6 bases; unmatched junction nucleotides: 7. The CDR3 is 15 residues long. CDR1 and CDR2 from the germline V gene are LGHDT and YNNKEL (reference sequence). Here the CDR3 reads CASSQRGQGGNEQFF. CDR3 nucleotides: TGTGCCAGCAGCCAAAGGGGGCAAGGAGGCAATGAGCAGTTCTTC.

The table lists this clonotype with a few counts. This chain connects TRBV5-6 to TRBJ1-1; D remains unclear. Trimming pared 4 bases from V and 2 bases from J, leaving 12 bases between. The CDR3 loop spans 14 amino acids. CDR1 is SGHDT and CDR2 is YYEEEE in the germline V gene. The CDR3 sequence is CASSRWGRNTEAFF. The CDR3 DNA is TGTGCCAGCAGCCGGTGGGGTAGAAACACTGAAGCTTTCTTT.

There are a few counts of this clonotype. The V call is TRBV5-1, the J call TRBJ1-2; D call uncertain. V was shortened by 4 bases and J by 5 bases, with 15 bases between the two germline ends. Germline-derived CDR1 and CDR2 are SGHRS and YFSETQ. The CDR3 loop spans 14 amino acids. The CDR3 reads CASSDRAETYGYTF. The DNA of the CDR3 is TGCGCCAGCAGCGATCGGGCCGAGACGTATGGCTACACCTTC.

The chain couples TRBV20-1 to TRBJ1-1, with D perhaps TRBD1 (6 bases). The CDR3 runs to 17 residues. The V gene lost 6 bases and the J gene lost 6 bases, with 29 bases spanning the gap. Germline V gene lookup returns CDR1 DFQATT and CDR2 SNEGSKA (reference sequence). Here the CDR3 DNA reads TGCAGTGCCCCCCCGGGCGGGGGGCCCCCGGGTGGCGCTGAAGCTTTCTTT. Translation: CSAPPGGGPPGGAEAFF.

This clonotype was counted between two and nine times. This chain links TRBV12-3 or TRBV12-4 with TRBJ2-1, with D perhaps TRBD2 (6 bases). Trimming stripped 6 bases from V and 1 base from J, with 10 bases between. The CDR3 is 14 residues long. CDR3 residues: CASRRGLSYNEQFF. DNA for the CDR3: TGTGCCAGCAGGCGGGGCCTATCCTACAATGAGCAGTTCTTC.

The chain joins TRBV30 to TRBJ2-1; D might be TRBD1 or TRBD2, each matching 5 bases. The germline gives CDR1 GTSNPN, CDR2 SVGIG (reference sequence). CDR3 length: 13 amino acids. V lost 5 bases and J lost 7, with 15 bases in between. In nucleotides, the CDR3 is TGTGCCTGGTCGCCGGGACCCCAGAATGAGCAGTTCTTC. Translated, it gives CAWSPGPQNEQFF. Combining the CDR3 with reference TRBV30 and TRBJ2-1 gives the whole variable domain SQTIHQWPATLVQPVGSPLSLECTVEGTSNPNLYWYRQAAGRGLQLLFYSVGIGQISSEVPQNLSASRPQDRQFILSSKKLLLSDSGFYLCAWSPGPQNEQFFGPGTRLTVL.

This clonotype was picked up a small number of times. CDR3 sequence reads: CASSLYGPQETQYF. The CDR3 nucleotides read TGTGCCAGCAGTTTATATGGACCCCAAGAGACCCAGTACTTC. This chain connects TRBV12-3 or TRBV12-4 to TRBJ2-5; D remains unclear. The CDR3 has 14 residues. Trimming shortened V by 2 bases and J by 1 base, and 8 bases separated the two germline ends.

Ten or more counts support this clonotype. CDR3 sequence reads: CASSGLLEGKDEQYF. The CDR3 DNA sequence: TGTGCCAGCAGTGGACTTCTAGAGGGGAAGGACGAGCAGTACTTC. J is TRBJ2-7 and V is TRBV12-3 or TRBV12-4, with D possibly called TRBD1 or TRBD2 (5 bases each). This CDR3 has 15 residues. The V end was cut by 5 bases, the J end by 5 bases, with 19 bases between.

This clonotype has only a few counts. The chain has TRBV20-1 and TRBJ2-1; no firm D call. CDR3 length: 13 amino acids. The ends were cut back, 0 bases at V and 2 bases at J, with 5 bases in the middle. Germline V gives CDR1 DFQATT, CDR2 SNEGSKA (reference sequence). As DNA, the CDR3 is TGCAGTGCTAGAGACGATCCCTACAATGAGCAGTTCTTC. Its translation is CSARDDPYNEQFF.

This chain joins TRBV20-1 and TRBJ1-6, with D uncertain. V lost 6 bases and J lost 13, with 7 bases in between. Per germline, CDR1 DFQATT and CDR2 SNEGSKA (reference sequence). The CDR3 spans 9 residues. CDR3: CSALYPLHF. The CDR3 bases are TGCAGTGCCCTGTACCCCCTCCACTTT.

This chain connects TRBV10-3 to TRBJ2-5; D unclear. CDR1 is ENHRY and CDR2 is SYGVKD in the germline V gene. V lost 4 bases and J 2 bases, leaving 14 bases between the germline ends. This CDR3 is 15 amino acids long. The CDR3 DNA reads as TGTGCCATCAGTGGCAAGGGAAGAGGACAAGAGACCCAGTACTTC. Encoded protein: CAISGKGRGQETQYF.

This clonotype was picked up a small number of times. V gene TRBV20-1 combines with J gene TRBJ1-2; TRBD1 aligns across 9 bases. The CDR3 has 13 amino acids. Trimming removed 5 bases from V and 13 bases from J; junction bases left unmatched: 14. Per germline, CDR1 DFQATT and CDR2 SNEGSKA (reference sequence). CDR3 sequence: CSALAGTGILRTF. CDR3 bases: TGCAGTGCTTTAGCCGGGACAGGGATACTTCGCACCTTC.

This clonotype was counted many times. The chain couples TRBV29-1 to TRBJ1-3; tentatively, D is TRBD1 (5 bases). Germline CDR1 is SQVTM and CDR2 is ANQGSEA. The CDR3 runs 13 residues. The V and J ends lost 7 bases and 0 bases respectively, with 10 bases between them. CDR3 in DNA: TGCAGCGCACAGGATTTCTCTGGAAACACCATATATTTT. Protein product: CSAQDFSGNTIYF.

The gene calls are TRBV10-3 and TRBJ2-2; D unclear. Germline lookup yields CDR1 ENHRY and CDR2 SYGVKD. The V gene lost 4 bases and the J gene lost 1 base, with 10 bases spanning the gap. CDR3 length: 15 amino acids. CDR3 residues: CAISVPPMNTGELFF. The CDR3 bases are TGTGCCATCAGTGTCCCCCCTATGAACACCGGGGAGCTGTTTTTT.

The CDR3 reads CAIQGLSSGRWSTDTQYF. CDR3 nucleotide sequence: TGTGCCATCCAGGGGCTTTCTAGCGGGAGATGGAGCACAGATACGCAGTATTTT. The chain combines TRBV10-3 with TRBJ2-3, with 10 bases matching TRBD2. Trimming at V came to 8 bases and at J to 0 bases, leaving 14 bases not matched to a gene. Germline V gene lookup returns CDR1 ENHRY and CDR2 SYGVKD. CDR3 length equals 18 residues.

The chain joins TRBV7-8 to TRBJ2-1, with D perhaps being TRBD1 or TRBD2 (5 bases each). CDR1 is SGHVS and CDR2 is FQNEAQ in the germline V gene. There are 15 residues in the CDR3. Trimming pared 1 base from V and 7 bases from J, leaving 14 bases between. CDR3: CASSLGGNSWNEQFF. CDR3 coding DNA: TGTGCCAGCAGCTTAGGGGGGAATAGTTGGAATGAGCAGTTCTTC.

The chain joins TRBV10-3 to TRBJ1-4, with 8 bases lining up with TRBD1. Looked up from germline, CDR1 is ENHRY and CDR2 is SYGVKD. V lost 6 bases, J lost 0 bases, and 9 bases stayed unmatched. The CDR3 sequence is 17 residues long. The CDR3 DNA reads TGTGCCATCAGGGAAGGACAGGGAACCGCAACTAATGAAAAACTGTTTTTT. Translating it yields CAIREGQGTATNEKLFF.

The chain recombines TRBV6-5 with TRBJ2-5; 9 nucleotides align to TRBD2. This CDR3 region has 18 residues. CDR1 MNHEY and CDR2 SVGAGI come from the germline V gene. V gave up 2 bases and J gave up 4 bases; unmatched junction bases: 14. As DNA, the CDR3 is TGTGCCAGCAGTTACGCGGGAGGGAGTTTCGGTGGGATAGAGACCCAGTACTTC. Translating it yields CASSYAGGSFGGIETQYF.

This clonotype was recorded a few times. This sequence joins TRBV20-1 and TRBJ2-1, with TRBD2 matching over 11 bases. Trimming took 3 bases from V and 3 from J; bases not matched to a gene: 1. The germline gives CDR1 DFQATT, CDR2 SNEGSKA (reference sequence). The CDR3 is made up of 14 amino acids. The CDR3 sequence: CSASLAGGYNEQFF. The CDR3 DNA follows: TGCAGTGCTAGCCTAGCGGGAGGCTACAATGAGCAGTTCTTC.

CDR3 sequence: CASSSYSGAPLHF. CDR3 nucleotide sequence: TGTGCCAGCAGCTCCTACAGTGGGGCACCCCTCCACTTT. The chain is built from TRBV11-2 and TRBJ1-6, with unresolved D. V was trimmed by 4 bases and J by 11 bases, leaving 12 bases between them. The V gene's germline CDR1 is SGHAT and CDR2 FQNNGV. The CDR3 has 13 amino acids. Supplemented by reference TRBV11-2 and TRBJ1-6, the full variable domain reads EAGVAQSPRYKIIEKRQSVAFWCNPISGHATLYWYQQILGQGPKLLIQFQNNGVVDDSQLPKDRFSAERLKGVDSTLKIQPAKLEDSAVYLCASSSYSGAPLHFGNGTRLTVT.

The chain links TRBV19 to TRBJ1-5, with 9 positions matching TRBD1. CDR1 and CDR2 (germline): LNHDA, SQIVND (reference sequence). With V trimmed by 4 bases and J by 7 bases, 8 bases remained unmatched. The length of the CDR3 is 15 residues. The CDR3 spells CASSTESGQGQPQHF. CDR3 nucleotides: TGTGCCAGTAGTACTGAATCGGGACAGGGCCAGCCCCAGCATTTT.

This CDR3 is CSARDSRSTDTQYF. CDR3 nucleotide sequence: TGCAGTGCTAGAGACAGCAGAAGCACAGATACGCAGTATTTT. The chain combines TRBV20-1 with TRBJ2-3; D is uncertain. The ends were cut back, 0 bases at V and 0 bases at J, with 7 bases in the middle. CDR3 length: 14 residues. Germline loops: CDR1 DFQATT, CDR2 SNEGSKA (reference sequence).